This T cell receptor (beta chain) was observed in a study of T cell responses to AZD1222 COVID-19 vaccine (dated by TCRdb to 2020 to 2022). Regarding the study in general: A total of over 230 trial participants underwent TCR sequencing, of whom 207 received two doses of AZD1222 and roughly 25 received two doses of the MenACWY control vaccine. Enrollment into the trials was organized by age into subgroups of 18-55, 56-69 and 70-plus years, and those subgroups contained approximately 160, 26 and 62 TCR-sequenced participants, respectively.

Beyond this particular receptor, the publication reports: Epitopes outside the regions mutated in the B.1.351 and B.1.1.7 variants were reportedly recognized by nearly half of the unique spike-specific TCRs. Because no samples from the day 14 peak response were available, repertoires could be characterized only after the peak T cell response. Participants were mostly white British, with more females than males. The authors suggested clonal diversity may have been underestimated. In the small 56-69-year group, the increase in depth fell short of significance, most likely because of low power. CD4 TCRs associated with the vaccine covered the entire spike protein, and the dominant responses were in regions 160-218 and 743-854. Conclusions about previously exposed vaccinees were limited because only five to seven AZD1222 recipients were SARS-CoV-2 seropositive at baseline. After two AZD1222 doses, spike-specific TCR breadth and depth were significantly higher than at day 0 and than in MenACWY recipients.

Points on this clone: Its antigen is unknown. No clone much larger than this one lies a single base away; base qualities are absent.

The CDR3 regions of human TCRbeta chains were analyzed by immunosequencing. As for the original processing: TCRs in the repertoires were compared against a reference library of SARS-CoV-2-specific TCRs that had been generated with the MIRA antigen-specificity platform. Breadth meant the fraction of unique TCRs that were SARS-CoV-2-associated, whereas depth meant the fraction of total T cells that were SARS-CoV-2-associated. Each spike-specific TCR was assigned to its reactive spike region and to a CD4 or CD8 class using the MIRA data. Log10-transformed breadth and depth values were compared by one-way ANOVA with Sidak's multiple comparisons tests. TCRdb mirrors the immuneACCESS table, restricted to in-frame sequences. Some clones are absent from its copies; in checked studies, under half trace to an unresolved V gene, and the reason for the others is unknown. The D gene and trimming were derived from the DNA, and the V and J assignments and clone size from that table. In all, the sample holds about 150,000 clones, and about nine tenths of those were seen once. Approximately 5.1% of the sample belongs to the ten largest clones.

After removal of 5 bases from V and 2 bases from J, the junction retains 3 bases not matched to a gene. The CDR3 runs 13 residues from the cysteine to the valine. Left in the record is the CDR3 DNA by itself, 39 bases read in frame from the first base. CDR1 is given as SGHVS and CDR2 as FQNEAQ, both from the germline V gene. This specimen's time point label, per the study, means: baseline before first vaccination. The label giving this sample's treatment or condition can be read as: meningococcal conjugate vaccine given as trial control. Vaccinee samples were obtained from the UK trials COV001 and COV002, which included a single-blind randomized controlled phase 2/3 trial of AZD1222 (ChAdOx1 nCoV-19) in healthy adults. For TCRbeta chain sequencing, PBMC samples from trial participants were taken at day 0 and at day 28 after the second dose.

The sequence was obtained from an adult in good health. The material was peripheral blood, obtained on day 0 of MenACWY control vaccination. The chain was built from TRBV7-8 and TRBJ2-7, and TRBD1 matches 7 of the central bases. The nucleotides are TGTGCCAGCAGCATGGGACAGACCTACGAGCAGTACGTC. Protein translation: CASSMGQTYEQYV.